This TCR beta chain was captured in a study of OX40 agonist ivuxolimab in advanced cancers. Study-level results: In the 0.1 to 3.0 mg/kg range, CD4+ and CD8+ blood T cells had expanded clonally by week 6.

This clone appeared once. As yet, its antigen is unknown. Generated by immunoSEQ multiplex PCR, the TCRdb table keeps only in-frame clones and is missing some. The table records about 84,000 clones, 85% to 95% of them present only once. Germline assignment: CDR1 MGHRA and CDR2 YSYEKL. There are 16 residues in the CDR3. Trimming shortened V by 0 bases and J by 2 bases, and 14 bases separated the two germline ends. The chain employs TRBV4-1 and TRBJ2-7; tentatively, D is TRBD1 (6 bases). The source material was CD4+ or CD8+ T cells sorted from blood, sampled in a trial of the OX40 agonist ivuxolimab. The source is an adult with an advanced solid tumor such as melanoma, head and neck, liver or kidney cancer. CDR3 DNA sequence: TGCGCCAGCAGCCAAGAATCAGGGGCGGATACCTACGAGCAGTACTTC. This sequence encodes CASSQESGADTYEQYF.